This T cell receptor (beta chain) was captured in a study of human T cells and chemical hapten exposure. Study-wide results and caveats: In comparison with controls, expanded TCRs gave rise to a significantly larger number of large CDR3 similarity clusters. High-frequency TCRs, those above 1 in 1000, stayed the same after DPC sensitization.

The library gave individual cDNA molecules unique molecular identifiers. TCRdb itself ran the RACE reads through MiXCR, one entry per CDR3 protein. The data hold tens of thousands of distinct CDR3 sequences, with roughly a tenth observed a single time. This clonotype appeared a few times. Antigen unknown. V was pared by 3 bases and J by 0 bases, with 18 bases between. Germline-derived CDR1 and CDR2 are KGHSH and LQKENI. The length of the CDR3 is 18 residues. As to time point: pre-sensitization, week 0. Indicated treatment: therapeutic diphenylcyclopropenone sensitization with weekly scalp DPC. This rearrangement joins TRBV18 to TRBJ1-3; maybe TRBD1 (6 bases). Material: whole blood, obtained in connection with sensitization to the hapten diphenylcyclopropenone (DPC). This clonotype originated in a man aged 35 to 55 with alopecia areata. Some clones in this sample may be carry-over from other donors' samples. In DNA, the CDR3 is TGTGCCAGCTCACCGACGCAAGGGGGTCTAAGCTCTGGAAACACCATATATTTT. Translating it yields CASSPTQGGLSSGNTIYF. Filled out from reference TRBV18 and TRBJ1-3, the complete variable domain reads NAGVMQNPRHLVRRRGQEARLRCSPMKGHSHVYWYRQLPEEGLKFMVYLQKENIIDESGMPKERFSAEFPKEGPSILRIQQVVRGDSAAYFCASSPTQGGLSSGNTIYFGEGSWLTVV.